The sequence of this T cell receptor (beta chain) was determined in a study of blood T cell repertoires in COVID-19. Overall study context: Some COVID-19 samples were acute and others convalescent; all came from the United States, Italy and Spain. T cells, B-cell-depleted T cells, or PBMCs supplied cDNA or gDNA.

Authors' processing steps: Amplification with reference gene primers provided the estimates of nucleated cell counts. Sequencing was performed with immunoSEQ multiplex PCR; in TCRdb, only in-frame clones are kept and a portion is missing. From that table come the V and J calls and clone size; the DNA was used to work out D and trimming. The repertoire has 200,000 or so clones, 84% of them found once; the top ten carry more than 4.5%. V trimming: 0 bases; J trimming: 7 bases; junction bases outside the gene matches: 16. Germline lookup yields CDR1 LGHNA and CDR2 YNFKEQ. The CDR3 runs 18 residues. The chain has TRBV4-2 and TRBJ1-2; 8 bases map to TRBD1. The TCR sequence derives from a woman aged 55-69 years who had recovered from COVID-19. Sequenced: peripheral blood. CDR3 sequence reads: CASSQDYGQGAGLFGYTF. In nucleotides, the CDR3 is TGTGCCAGCAGCCAAGATTATGGGCAGGGGGCGGGCCTTTTTGGCTACACCTTC.